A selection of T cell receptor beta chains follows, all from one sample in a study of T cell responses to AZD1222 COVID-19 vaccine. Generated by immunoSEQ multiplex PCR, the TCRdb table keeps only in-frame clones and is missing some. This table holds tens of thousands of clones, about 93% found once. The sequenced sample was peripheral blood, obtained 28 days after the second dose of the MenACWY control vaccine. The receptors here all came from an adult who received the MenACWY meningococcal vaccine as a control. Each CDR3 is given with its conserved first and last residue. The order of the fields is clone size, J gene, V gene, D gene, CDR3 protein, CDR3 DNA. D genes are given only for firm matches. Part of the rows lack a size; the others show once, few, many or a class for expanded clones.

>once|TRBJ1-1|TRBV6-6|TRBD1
CASSDQQGAQAFF
TGTGCCAGCAGTGATCAACAGGGGGCACAGGCTTTCTTT
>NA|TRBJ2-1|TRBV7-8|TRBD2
CASSRPGLVNEQFF
TGTGCCAGCAGCCGGCCCGGACTAGTAAATGAGCAGTTCTTC
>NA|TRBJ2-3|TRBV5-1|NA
CASSPRSGPYTDTQYF
TGCGCCAGCAGCCCCCGGAGCGGGCCCTACACAGATACGCAGTATTTT
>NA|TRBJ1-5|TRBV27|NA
CASSLSSRGGNQPQHF
TGTGCCAGCAGTTTATCGTCAAGGGGTGGCAATCAGCCCCAGCATTTT
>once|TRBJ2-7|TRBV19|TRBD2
CASKQAGVVMGEQYF
TGTGCCAGTAAACAAGCGGGAGTCGTAATGGGCGAGCAGTACTTC
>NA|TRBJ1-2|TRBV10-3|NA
CATDPRGANYGYTF
TGTGCCACAGACCCCAGGGGAGCTAACTATGGCTACACCTTC
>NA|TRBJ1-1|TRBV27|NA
CASSLTDRVNTEAFF
TGTGCCAGCAGTTTAACGGACAGAGTGAACACTGAAGCTTTCTTT
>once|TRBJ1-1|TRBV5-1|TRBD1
CASSFGQGGAEAFF
TGCGCCAGCAGCTTCGGACAGGGGGGAGCTGAAGCTTTCTTT
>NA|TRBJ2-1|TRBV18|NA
CASSSTEGTVDEQFF
TGTGCCAGCTCATCCACTGAGGGCACGGTGGATGAGCAGTTCTTC
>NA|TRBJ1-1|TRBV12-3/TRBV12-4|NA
CASSPGMNTEAFF
TGTGCCAGCAGTCCCGGGATGAACACTGAAGCTTTCTTT
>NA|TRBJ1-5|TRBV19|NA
CASSIRNSNQPQHF
TGTGCCAGTAGTATAAGGAATAGCAATCAGCCCCAGCATTTT
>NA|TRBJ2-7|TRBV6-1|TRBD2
CASSEAGRAPYEQYF
TGTGCCAGCAGTGAAGCGGGGAGGGCTCCCTACGAGCAGTACTTC
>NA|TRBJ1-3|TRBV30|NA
CAWFTHGNTIYF
TGTGCCTGGTTTACACATGGAAACACCATATATTTT
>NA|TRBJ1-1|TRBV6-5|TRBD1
CASSMQGETEAFF
TGTGCCAGCAGTATGCAGGGGGAGACTGAAGCTTTCTTT
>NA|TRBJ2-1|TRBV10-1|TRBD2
CASSEGLAGKNEQFF
TGCGCCAGCAGTGAAGGTCTAGCGGGAAAAAATGAGCAGTTCTTC
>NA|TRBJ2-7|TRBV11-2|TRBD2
CASSPRGLAGALQYF
TGTGCCAGCAGCCCCAGGGGGCTAGCGGGAGCCCTGCAGTACTTC
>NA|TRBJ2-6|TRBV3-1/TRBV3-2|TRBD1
CASSRRDRGLGANVLTF
TGTGCCAGCAGCCGACGGGACAGGGGGCTTGGGGCCAACGTCCTGACTTTC
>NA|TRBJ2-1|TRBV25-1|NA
CASSESDQRALPYNEQFF
TGTGCCAGCAGTGAGAGTGATCAAAGGGCCCTTCCCTACAATGAGCAGTTCTTC
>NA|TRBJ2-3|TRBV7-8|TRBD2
CASSTSSGSKEDVNTQYF
TGTGCCAGCAGCACAAGTAGCGGGAGTAAGGAAGATGTAAATACGCAGTATTTT
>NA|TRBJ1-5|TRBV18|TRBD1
CASSLGTGGQPQHF
TGTGCCAGCTCACTCGGGACAGGCGGCCAGCCCCAGCATTTT
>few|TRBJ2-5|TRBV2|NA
CASSEGETQYF
TGTGCCAGCAGTGAAGGAGAGACCCAGTACTTC
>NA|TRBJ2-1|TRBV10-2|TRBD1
CASSVGQAKEKFF
TGCGCCAGCAGTGTGGGACAGGCCAAGGAGAAGTTCTTC
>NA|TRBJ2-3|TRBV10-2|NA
CASSVRTDTQYF
TGCGCCAGCAGTGTGCGCACAGATACGCAGTATTTT
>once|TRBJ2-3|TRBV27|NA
CASSLGVRGTDTQYF
TGTGCCAGCAGTTTGGGGGTTCGGGGCACAGATACGCAGTATTTT
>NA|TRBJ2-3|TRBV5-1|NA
CASSLEGRGSVDTQYF
TGCGCCAGCAGCTTGGAGGGCAGGGGAAGTGTAGATACGCAGTATTTT
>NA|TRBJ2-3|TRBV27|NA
CASSRLGGGLTDTQYF
TGTGCCAGCAGCCGCTTGGGGGGAGGACTCACAGATACGCAGTATTTT
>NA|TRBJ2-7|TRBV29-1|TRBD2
CSVTAGVSYEQYF
TGCAGCGTTACGGCGGGAGTTTCCTACGAGCAGTACTTC
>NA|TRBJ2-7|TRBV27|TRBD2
CASSVLAGDINEQYF
TGTGCCAGCAGTGTACTAGCGGGAGACATAAACGAGCAGTACTTC
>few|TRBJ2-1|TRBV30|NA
CAWTMPWGGAEPAPTYNEQFF
TGTGCCTGGACCATGCCCTGGGGGGGCGCAGAACCTGCCCCAACCTACAATGAGCAGTTCTTC
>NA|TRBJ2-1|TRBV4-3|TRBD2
CASSQGGSGRGGVQQFF
TGCGCCAGCAGCCAGGGGGGTAGCGGGAGAGGAGGGGTTCAGCAGTTCTTC
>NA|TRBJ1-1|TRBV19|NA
CASGPGHPNTEAFF
TGTGCCAGCGGGCCGGGACATCCGAACACTGAAGCTTTCTTT
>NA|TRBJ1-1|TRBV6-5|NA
CASRRTANTEAFF
TGTGCCAGCAGACGGACAGCGAACACTGAAGCTTTCTTT
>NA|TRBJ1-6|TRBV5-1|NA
CASSLEGQGSPLHF
TGCGCCAGCAGCTTGGAGGGGCAGGGTTCACCCCTCCACTTT
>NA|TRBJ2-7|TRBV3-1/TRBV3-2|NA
CASSQAAGYEQYF
TGTGCCAGCAGCCAAGCTGCAGGTTACGAGCAGTACTTC
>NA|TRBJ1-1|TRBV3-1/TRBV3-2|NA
CASTRTENTEAFF
TGTGCCAGCACCAGGACGGAGAACACTGAAGCTTTCTTT
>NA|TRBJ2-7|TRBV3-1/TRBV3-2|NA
CASSQELDHEQYF
TGTGCCAGCAGCCAAGAACTAGACCACGAGCAGTACTTC
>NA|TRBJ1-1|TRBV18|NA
CASSPPQAGTEAFF
TGTGCCAGCTCACCGCCCCAGGCGGGCACTGAAGCTTTCTTT